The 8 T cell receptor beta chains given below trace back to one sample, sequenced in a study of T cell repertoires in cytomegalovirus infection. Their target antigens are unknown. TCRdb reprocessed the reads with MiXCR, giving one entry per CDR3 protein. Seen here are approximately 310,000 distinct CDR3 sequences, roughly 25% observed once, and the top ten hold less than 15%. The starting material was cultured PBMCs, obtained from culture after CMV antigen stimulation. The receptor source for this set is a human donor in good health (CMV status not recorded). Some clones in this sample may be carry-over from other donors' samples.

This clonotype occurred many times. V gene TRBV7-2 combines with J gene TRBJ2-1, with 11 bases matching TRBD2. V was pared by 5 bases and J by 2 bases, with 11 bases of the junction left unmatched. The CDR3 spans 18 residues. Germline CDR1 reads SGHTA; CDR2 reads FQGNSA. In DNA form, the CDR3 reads TGTGCCAGCAGCCAATGGCCTAGCGGGAGGCCTACCTACAATGAGCAGTTCTTC. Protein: CASSQWPSGRPTYNEQFF.

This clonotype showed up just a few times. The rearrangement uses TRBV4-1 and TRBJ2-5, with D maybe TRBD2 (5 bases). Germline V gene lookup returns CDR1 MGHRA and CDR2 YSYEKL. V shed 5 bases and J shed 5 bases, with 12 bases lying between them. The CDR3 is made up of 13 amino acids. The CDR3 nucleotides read TGCGCCAGCAGCAAAACGGGATTTGAGACCCAGTACTTC. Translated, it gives CASSKTGFETQYF.

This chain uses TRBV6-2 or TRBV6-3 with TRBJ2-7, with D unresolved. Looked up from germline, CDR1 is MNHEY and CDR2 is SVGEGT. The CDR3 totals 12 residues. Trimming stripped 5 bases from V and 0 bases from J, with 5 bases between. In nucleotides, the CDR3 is TGTGCCAGCAGTCCACTCTCCTACGAGCAGTACTTC. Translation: CASSPLSYEQYF.

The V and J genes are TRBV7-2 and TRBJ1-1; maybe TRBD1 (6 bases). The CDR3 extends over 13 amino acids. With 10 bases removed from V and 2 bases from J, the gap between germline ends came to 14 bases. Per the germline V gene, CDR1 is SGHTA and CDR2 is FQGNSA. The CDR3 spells CATLLDRNTEAFF. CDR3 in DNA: TGTGCCACCCTACTGGACAGAAACACTGAAGCTTTCTTT.

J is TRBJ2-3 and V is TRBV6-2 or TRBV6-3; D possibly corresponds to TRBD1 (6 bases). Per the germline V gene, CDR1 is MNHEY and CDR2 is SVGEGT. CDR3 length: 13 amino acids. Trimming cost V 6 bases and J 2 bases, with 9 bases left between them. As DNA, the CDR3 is TGTGCCAGCAGGTGGACAGCCACAGATACGCAGTATTTT. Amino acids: CASRWTATDTQYF.

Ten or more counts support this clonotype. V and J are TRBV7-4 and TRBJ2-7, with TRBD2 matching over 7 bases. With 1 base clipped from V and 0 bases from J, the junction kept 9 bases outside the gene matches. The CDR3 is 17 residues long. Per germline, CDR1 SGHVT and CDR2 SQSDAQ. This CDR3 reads CASSLVEGEGSSYEQYV. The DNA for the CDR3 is TGTGCCAGCAGCTTAGTAGAAGGGGAGGGAAGCTCCTACGAGCAGTACGTC.

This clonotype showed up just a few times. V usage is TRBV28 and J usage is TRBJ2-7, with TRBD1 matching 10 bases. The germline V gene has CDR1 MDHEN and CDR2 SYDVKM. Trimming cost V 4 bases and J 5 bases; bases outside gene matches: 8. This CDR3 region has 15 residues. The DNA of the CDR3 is TGTGCCAGCAGTTCTCCGGGACAGGGGTGGAACGAGCAGTACGTC. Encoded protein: CASSSPGQGWNEQYV.

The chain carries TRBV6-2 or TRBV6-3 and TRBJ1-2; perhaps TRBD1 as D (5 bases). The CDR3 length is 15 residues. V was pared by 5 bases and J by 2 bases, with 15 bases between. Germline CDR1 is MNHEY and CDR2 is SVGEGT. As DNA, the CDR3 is TGTGCCAGCAGTCGTGATGGGGCCAACAACTATGGCTACACCTTC. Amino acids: CASSRDGANNYGYTF.